The present T cell receptor beta chain was sequenced within a study of vaccination and CD4 T cells after COVID-19. As regards this clonotype: Its specificity is unknown.

Cultured CD4+ T-cell DNA underwent Oncomine TCR Beta short-read sequencing. TCRdb independently ran MiXCR on the PCR reads; one entry per CDR3 protein. The table shows fewer than 15,000 distinct CDR3 sequences, with 51% occurring only once. Described treatment: roughly 10-day PBMC culture with coronavirus spike peptide pools or control peptides (ViraFEST assay). This clonotype was obtained from a human donor who had recovered from COVID-19. Sequencing was performed on CD4+ T cells from blood, cultured in vitro.

The CDR3 DNA reads as TGTGCCAGCAGTTTCCGGACGGGGAGGCCGTTCTTC. Protein: CASSFRTGRPFF. The chain carries TRBV28 and TRBJ2-1; a possible D gene is TRBD2 (6 bases). CDR1 is MDHEN and CDR2 is SYDVKM in the germline V gene. CDR3 size: 12 residues. Trimming pared 3 bases from V and 15 bases from J, leaving 15 bases between.